This is a list of T cell receptor beta chains from one sample in a study of T-cell reconstitution after alpha-beta-depleted transplantation in children. One entry per CDR3 protein results from TCRdb running MiXCR on the PCR reads. The sample comprises 60,000 to 100,000 distinct CDR3 sequences, 15% to 20% of which are singletons, and less than 60% rests with the top ten. The sample consisted of PBMCs, mostly from graft donor cells, taken 360 days after TCRalphabeta/CD19-depleted stem cell transplant. These receptors were taken from a male patient between 2 and 10 years old who had a stem cell transplant for acute lymphoblastic leukemia, so the T cells may come from the graft donor. Each CDR3 is given with its conserved first and last residue. Each record gives: V gene, clone size, CDR3 protein. Rows give clone size only sometimes, using once, few, many, or a class for an expanded clone.

V gene: TRBV10-3; clone size: few; CDR3 protein: CAARQQGICNEQFF
V gene: TRBV4-1; clone size: -; CDR3 protein: CASSRGALETQYF
V gene: TRBV27; clone size: few; CDR3 protein: CASSFSSFRREKYNEQFF
V gene: TRBV29-1; clone size: few; CDR3 protein: CSVEGLALETQYF
V gene: TRBV12-3/TRBV12-4; clone size: -; CDR3 protein: CASNSLVDTQYF
V gene: TRBV11-2; clone size: few; CDR3 protein: CASTRHRGFKGETQYF
V gene: TRBV10-3; clone size: few; CDR3 protein: CAIKDSTNQPQHF
V gene: TRBV12-3/TRBV12-4; clone size: few; CDR3 protein: CASSAGQGLHNEQFF
V gene: TRBV12-3/TRBV12-4; clone size: -; CDR3 protein: CASSLDGSYEQYF
V gene: TRBV5-4; clone size: few; CDR3 protein: CASSLAVTSSYNEQFF
V gene: TRBV12-3/TRBV12-4; clone size: few; CDR3 protein: CASSLGWGEVPYEQYF
V gene: TRBV5-6; clone size: few; CDR3 protein: CASSPLGGDETQYF
V gene: TRBV5-1; clone size: few; CDR3 protein: CASARTDSHGYTF
V gene: TRBV29-1; clone size: few; CDR3 protein: CSVARETSYEQYF
V gene: TRBV5-1; clone size: -; CDR3 protein: CASSLGQGGYEQYF
V gene: TRBV4-2; clone size: few; CDR3 protein: CASSQDTPHTSSYNSPLHF
V gene: TRBV10-2; clone size: -; CDR3 protein: CASMFRGRNSPLHF
V gene: TRBV9; clone size: -; CDR3 protein: CASSLRTSGYTGELFF